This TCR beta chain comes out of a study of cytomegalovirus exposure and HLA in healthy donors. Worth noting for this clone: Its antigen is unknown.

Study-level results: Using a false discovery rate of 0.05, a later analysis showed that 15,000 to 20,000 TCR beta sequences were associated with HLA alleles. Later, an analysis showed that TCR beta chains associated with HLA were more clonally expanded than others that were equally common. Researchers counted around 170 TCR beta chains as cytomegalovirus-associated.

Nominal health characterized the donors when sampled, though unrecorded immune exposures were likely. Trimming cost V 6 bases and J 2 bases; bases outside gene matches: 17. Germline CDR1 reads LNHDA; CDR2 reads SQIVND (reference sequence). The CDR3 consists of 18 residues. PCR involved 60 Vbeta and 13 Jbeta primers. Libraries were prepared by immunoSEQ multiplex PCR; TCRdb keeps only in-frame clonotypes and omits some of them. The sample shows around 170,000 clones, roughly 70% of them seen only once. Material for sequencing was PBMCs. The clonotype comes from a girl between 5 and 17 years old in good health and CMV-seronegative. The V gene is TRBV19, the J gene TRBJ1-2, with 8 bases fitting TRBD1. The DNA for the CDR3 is TGTGCCAGTAGGGCGCCCCTCGGGACAGGCCCTTCCAACTATGGCTACACCTTC. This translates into CASRAPLGTGPSNYGYTF.